The 5 T cell receptor beta chains below all came from one sample that was sequenced in a study of blood T cells in healthy people across ages. The second PCR ran about 6 to 12 cycles with a sample-barcoded 5' primer and J-beta primers. TCRdb processed the 5' RACE reads anew with MiXCR; each CDR3 protein has one entry. The repertoire consists of fewer than 800,000 distinct CDR3 sequences, with 20% to 25% occurring once and the leading ten covering 9.4%. These data also featured in a second study, about T cells of mothers and their children.

The specimen sequenced was blood. The origin of the receptors is a boy younger than 18 in good health.

This clonotype has only a few counts. V is TRBV12-3 or TRBV12-4 and J is TRBJ1-6; possibly TRBD1 for D (5 bases). CDR3 size: 11 residues. V was trimmed by 9 bases and J by 10 bases, leaving 10 bases between them. CDR3 sequence (DNA): TGTGCCAGTAGCAGGGAATCACCCCTCCACTTT. Protein: CASSRESPLHF.

This chain connects TRBV7-9 to TRBJ1-4; D is ambiguous. The CDR3 is 15 amino acids. Germline loops: CDR1 SEHNR, CDR2 FQNEAQ (reference sequence). Deletions cut 0 bases from V and 7 bases from J, with 12 bases between. In DNA, the CDR3 is TGTGCCAGCAGCTTAGCGCGGCAGAGGCCTGAAAAACTGTTTTTT. It yields the protein CASSLARQRPEKLFF.

Ten or more counts support this clonotype. The CDR3 nucleotides read TGTGCCAGCAGCCCGAGACTAGCGGGAGAGGAGACCCAGTACTTC. Protein sequence: CASSPRLAGEETQYF. The J gene is TRBJ2-5, the V gene TRBV7-2; 12 bases align to TRBD2. The CDR3 contains 15 residues. Unmatched junction bases numbered 6, after V lost 5 bases and J lost 5 bases. In germline, CDR1 is SGHTA, CDR2 FQGNSA.

The chain links TRBV5-1 to TRBJ2-7; 7 bases map to TRBD1. The CDR3 loop spans 13 amino acids. Germline V gene sequence: CDR1 SGHRS, CDR2 YFSETQ. The junction had 3 bases not matched to a gene; V was cut back by 6 bases and J by 0 bases. CDR3 nucleotide sequence: TGCGCCAGCAAGACAGGGAGCTCCTACGAGCAGTACTTC. Protein sequence: CASKTGSSYEQYF. Drawing the rest from reference TRBV5-1 and TRBJ2-7, the complete variable domain is KAGVTQTPRYLIKTRGQQVTLSCSPISGHRSVSWYQQTPGQGLQFLFEYFSETQRNKGNFPGRFSGRQFSNSRSEMNVSTLELGDSALYLCASKTGSSYEQYFGPGTRLTVT.

This rearrangement joins TRBV6-2 or TRBV6-3 to TRBJ2-5; D unresolved. Trimming left V 1 base short and J 2 bases short, with 5 bases between. Looked up from germline, CDR1 is MNHEY and CDR2 is SVGEGT. This CDR3 is 13 amino acids long. The CDR3 loop is CASSYFRQETQYF. The CDR3 DNA follows: TGTGCCAGCAGTTACTTCCGTCAAGAGACCCAGTACTTC.